One sample yielded the 30 T cell receptor beta chains listed below, sequenced in a study of T cells in Graves' hyperthyroidism and ophthalmopathy. Amplification yielded TCR beta CDR3 regions, with RNA transcripts as the source. During a first-round RT-PCR of the TCR CDR3, the HTBI primer set was used. TCRdb redid the calling of the multiplex PCR reads with MiXCR, one entry per CDR3 protein. The sample records approximately 430,000 distinct CDR3 sequences, about a sixth being singletons. Sample: blood. The receptors originated from a woman between 18 and 30 years old with Graves' hyperthyroidism.

J is TRBJ1-5 and V is TRBV29-1, with D perhaps matching TRBD1 (5 bases). The CDR3 runs to 13 residues. The V and J ends lost 5 bases and 1 base respectively, with 9 bases between them. Germline values: CDR1 SQVTM, CDR2 ANQGSEA. CDR3 sequence: CSVSGASNQPQHF. DNA for the CDR3: TGCAGCGTTAGCGGGGCAAGCAATCAGCCCCAGCATTTT.

In this sample, this clonotype turned up a few times. The chain employs TRBV20-1 and TRBJ1-2, with 9 bases lining up with TRBD1. This CDR3 comprises 13 residues. The V and J ends lost 6 bases and 5 bases, in that order; junction bases with no gene match: 7. Germline V lookup: CDR1 DFQATT, CDR2 SNEGSKA (reference sequence). As DNA, the CDR3 is TGCAGTGCAAGGGGACAGGGAACTTATGGCTACACCTTC. Amino acids: CSARGQGTYGYTF.

The chain is built from TRBV20-1 and TRBJ1-6; D is uncertain. CDR1 and CDR2 (germline): DFQATT, SNEGSKA (reference sequence). This CDR3 is 16 amino acids long. With 1 base removed from V and 0 bases from J, the gap between germline ends came to 10 bases. The chain's CDR3 is CSARGGQSSYNSPLHF. The CDR3, as DNA: TGCAGTGCTAGAGGAGGGCAGAGCTCCTATAATTCACCCCTCCACTTT.

Many counts were recorded for this clonotype. The rearrangement uses TRBV12-3 or TRBV12-4 and TRBJ2-3, with TRBD2 matching over 9 bases. The CDR3 extends over 16 amino acids. V was pared by 4 bases and J by 6 bases, with 11 bases of the junction left unmatched. The CDR3 nucleotides read TGTGCCAGCAGTTACTCTAGCGGGATAGGTGGGGATACGCAGTATTTT. This sequence encodes CASSYSSGIGGDTQYF.

The CDR3 loop reads CASSRGGAGELFF. CDR3 coding DNA: TGTGCCAGCAGTAGGGGGGGGGCCGGGGAGCTGTTTTTT. The chain combines TRBV28 with TRBJ2-2; D perhaps matches TRBD2 (7 bases). This CDR3 region has 13 residues. V dropped 5 bases and J dropped 6 bases, with 10 bases sitting between them. CDR1 is MDHEN, CDR2 SYDVKM, per germline.

This clonotype was seen many times. The V gene is TRBV19, the J gene TRBJ1-2, with D possibly TRBD1 on 6 matching bases. CDR1 is LNHDA, CDR2 SQIVND, per germline (reference sequence). This CDR3 comprises 13 residues. V dropped 10 bases and J dropped 3 bases, with 15 bases sitting between them. CDR3 nucleotides: TGTGCCACCGAAAGCCAGGGGTACTATGGCTACACCTTC. Its translation is CATESQGYYGYTF.

This clonotype was detected many times. The CDR3: CASRVRRVENYGYTF. The CDR3 nucleotides are TGCGCCAGCAGGGTTCGGCGCGTGGAGAACTATGGCTACACCTTC. The rearrangement joins TRBV5-1 to TRBJ1-2; no reliable D call. Germline loops: CDR1 SGHRS, CDR2 YFSETQ. V was clipped by 5 bases and J by 2 bases, with 16 bases between them. The CDR3 covers 15 residues.

This clonotype was picked up many times. The chain has TRBV14 and TRBJ1-5; D remains ambiguous. Germline V gene data show CDR1 as SGHDN and CDR2 as FVKESK. This CDR3 comprises 13 residues. With 1 base removed from V and 4 bases from J, the gap between germline ends came to 5 bases. CDR3 nucleotides: TGTGCCAGCAGCCAAGGACCGAATCAGCCCCAGCATTTT. Its protein is CASSQGPNQPQHF.

At least ten counts were recorded for this clonotype. This sequence joins TRBV7-2 and TRBJ1-2; D may be TRBD1 (5 bases). The germline V gene encodes CDR1 SGHTA and CDR2 FQGNSA. Trimming left V 5 bases short and J 4 bases short, with 17 bases between. This CDR3 comprises 15 residues. CDR3 residues: CASSRARGAFYGYTF. In nucleotides, the CDR3 is TGTGCCAGCAGCCGAGCCCGAGGGGCCTTCTATGGCTACACCTTC.

This clonotype showed up many times. This CDR3 reads CSVPRAGGSEQFF. The CDR3 coding sequence is TGCAGCGTCCCAAGGGCAGGGGGCTCCGAGCAGTTCTTC. The V and J genes are TRBV29-1 and TRBJ2-1, with 8 positions matching TRBD1. The J segment lost 10 bases and the V segment lost 6 bases, leaving 11 bases of the junction unmatched. This CDR3 is built from 13 residues. Germline values: CDR1 SQVTM, CDR2 ANQGSEA.

This clonotype was counted a few times. V and J are TRBV7-6 and TRBJ2-2; TRBD2 aligns across 9 bases. V shed 0 bases, J shed 5 bases, and the junction held 4 bases outside the gene matches. This CDR3 region has 16 residues. Looked up from germline, CDR1 is SGHVS and CDR2 is FNYEAQ. As DNA, the CDR3 is TGTGCCAGCAGCTTAGCAGCGGGGGGAAAAACCGGGGAGCTGTTTTTT. Its translation is CASSLAAGGKTGELFF.

This clonotype showed up many times. The chain carries TRBV20-1 and TRBJ2-1, with D perhaps TRBD1 (7 bases). This CDR3 is built from 15 residues. The V gene lost 1 base and the J gene lost 9 bases, with 19 bases spanning the gap. From germline, CDR1 is DFQATT and CDR2 SNEGSKA (reference sequence). The CDR3 DNA sequence: TGCAGTGCTAGAGGAGGACAGGAACTGGGGGGTGAGCAGTTCTTC. It translates to CSARGGQELGGEQFF.

This clonotype was seen many times. The chain recombines TRBV11-3 with TRBJ2-7, with D perhaps TRBD1 (6 bases). Between the trimmed V and J ends, which lost 6 bases and 1 base, there was a span of 10 bases. The CDR3 is 13 residues long. From germline, CDR1 is SGHNT and CDR2 YENEEA. The CDR3 spells CASSETGSYEQYF. The CDR3 DNA follows: TGTGCCAGCAGTGAGACAGGATCCTACGAGCAGTACTTC.

The rearrangement uses TRBV30 and TRBJ1-1, with no clear D. The CDR3 consists of 13 residues. V gave up 2 bases and J gave up 4 bases, with 11 bases separating them. From germline, CDR1 is GTSNPN and CDR2 SVGIG (reference sequence). For the CDR3, the DNA is TGTGCCTGGAGTCGCAGTGAGGGCACTGAAGCTTTCTTT. Residues: CAWSRSEGTEAFF.

This clonotype was recorded many times. The chain employs TRBV11-2 and TRBJ2-7; D unresolved. Germline V gene lookup returns CDR1 SGHAT and CDR2 FQNNGV. The CDR3 is 12 amino acids. Between the trimmed V and J ends, which lost 5 bases and 4 bases, there was a span of 9 bases. The CDR3 coding sequence is TGTGCCAGCAGCCCCCCCAATTACGAGCAGTACTTC. It encodes CASSPPNYEQYF.

This sequence joins TRBV10-2 and TRBJ2-2, with D possibly matching TRBD2 (6 bases). Deletions cut 3 bases from V and 6 bases from J, with 11 bases between. Germline loops: CDR1 WSHSY, CDR2 SAAADI. CDR3 length: 14 residues. DNA of the CDR3: TGCGCCAGCAGTGACGGGAGCTCCCCCGGGGAGCTGTTTTTT. Translation: CASSDGSSPGELFF.

This clonotype appeared many times. This chain uses TRBV15 with TRBJ1-2; 7 nucleotides line up with TRBD1. Unmatched junction bases numbered 6, after V lost 1 base and J lost 4 bases. The CDR3 covers 15 residues. CDR1 and CDR2 from the germline V gene are LNHNV and YYDKDF (reference sequence). The CDR3 spells CATSRGQGGGYGYTF. CDR3 nucleotide sequence: TGTGCCACCAGCAGAGGACAGGGCGGTGGCTATGGCTACACCTTC.

This clonotype was detected ten times or more. The chain is built from TRBV2 and TRBJ2-7; D is uncertain. The CDR3 runs 9 residues. Germline lookup yields CDR1 SNHLY and CDR2 FYNNEI. Trimming cost V 8 bases and J 7 bases, with 6 bases left between them. The CDR3 reads CASGEEQYF. The DNA for the CDR3 is TGTGCCAGCGGGGAAGAGCAGTACTTC.

This clonotype occurred many times. The chain employs TRBV20-1 and TRBJ1-2; 10 nucleotides match TRBD1. V shed 4 bases and J 7 bases; nucleotides not matched to a gene: 6. This CDR3 comprises 13 residues. Per the germline V gene, CDR1 is DFQATT and CDR2 is SNEGSKA (reference sequence). DNA for the CDR3: TGCAGTGCTATCCTCGACAGGGGGCTTGGCTACACCTTC. It specifies CSAILDRGLGYTF.

The V and J genes are TRBV5-6 and TRBJ1-2; weak D call: TRBD1 (5 bases). The CDR3 runs to 16 residues. Trimming cost V 4 bases and J 6 bases, with 22 bases left between them. The V gene's germline CDR1 is SGHDT and CDR2 YYEEEE. Written as DNA, the CDR3 is TGTGCCAGCAGCGGGGAGGGTTTTTCCCGGGGCCATGGCTACACCTTC. Translation: CASSGEGFSRGHGYTF.

This clonotype came up many times. This sequence joins TRBV6-1 and TRBJ2-7, with D perhaps matching TRBD1 (5 bases). The CDR3 spans 12 residues. CDR1 is MNHNS, CDR2 SASEGT, per germline. V lost 7 bases and J 2 bases, leaving 9 bases between the germline ends. The CDR3 is CASKGQTYEQYF. CDR3 nucleotides: TGTGCCAGCAAGGGGCAAACCTACGAGCAGTACTTC.

The rearrangement joins TRBV19 to TRBJ2-7, with D perhaps TRBD2 (6 bases). The CDR3 runs to 12 residues. Trimming removed 5 bases from V and 7 bases from J, with 12 bases in between. The germline gives CDR1 LNHDA, CDR2 SQIVND (reference sequence). The CDR3 loop reads CASSGDSGEQYF. The DNA of the CDR3 is TGTGCCAGTAGTGGGGACTCGGGGGAGCAGTACTTC.

This clonotype has ten or more counts. J is TRBJ1-5 and V is TRBV20-1; D ambiguous. This CDR3 has 15 residues. Germline CDR1 is DFQATT and CDR2 is SNEGSKA (reference sequence). The V and J ends lost 5 bases and 3 bases respectively, with 17 bases between them. CDR3 nucleotides: TGCAGTGCTTCCCTTGTGGAGGCGAACAATCAGCCCCAGCATTTT. It yields the protein CSASLVEANNQPQHF.

This clonotype has a handful of counts. The rearrangement uses TRBV10-3 and TRBJ1-2; D is uncertain. CDR3 size: 15 residues. With 0 bases removed from V and 8 bases from J, the gap between germline ends came to 16 bases. Germline loops: CDR1 ENHRY, CDR2 SYGVKD. The CDR3 spells CAISESMWDSGGYTF. CDR3 DNA sequence: TGTGCCATCAGTGAGTCGATGTGGGATTCGGGCGGCTACACCTTC.

A note on this clonotype: One junction end does not reproduce the germline sequence, and a read error may be involved. The rearrangement joins TRBV7-9 to TRBJ1-2; a weak D match, TRBD1 (5 bases). Per germline, CDR1 SEHNR and CDR2 FQNEAQ (reference sequence). CDR3 size: 14 residues. CDR3 residues: CASSFQPQGYSYTF. The DNA of the CDR3 is TGCGCCAGCAGCTTCCAGCCCCAGGGATATAGCTACACCTTC.

This clonotype was seen only a few times. The genes are TRBV4-1 and TRBJ1-4; D remains unclear. CDR1 is MGHRA and CDR2 is YSYEKL in the germline V gene. Trimming removed 3 bases from V and 9 bases from J, with 20 bases in between. This CDR3 contains 16 residues. The CDR3 here is CASSQVGFGKNKKLFF. CDR3 bases: TGCGCCAGCAGCCAGGTGGGGTTCGGCAAAAACAAAAAACTGTTTTTT.

This chain links TRBV24-1 with TRBJ2-1; the match to TRBD2 covers 7 bases. CDR3 size: 17 residues. V lost 5 bases to trimming and J lost 4 bases; unmatched junction nucleotides: 13. Germline CDR1 KGHDR, CDR2 SFDVKD. Written as DNA, the CDR3 is TGTGCCACCAGTGGACCTCGTTTGGCGGGAGCGTACAATGAGCAGTTCTTC. It is translated as CATSGPRLAGAYNEQFF.

At least ten counts were recorded for this clonotype. V usage is TRBV5-8 and J usage is TRBJ2-3, with D perhaps given as TRBD1 or TRBD2 (5 bases each). The CDR3 runs to 12 residues. Germline loops: CDR1 SGHTS, CDR2 YDEGEE. V was trimmed by 5 bases and J by 4 bases, leaving 8 bases between them. CDR3 residues: CASSRDADTQYF. The DNA of the CDR3 is TGTGCCAGCAGTCGGGACGCAGATACGCAGTATTTT.

This clonotype was recorded at least ten times. The rearrangement joins TRBV2 to TRBJ1-6, with D maybe TRBD1 (6 bases). Germline V gene data show CDR1 as SNHLY and CDR2 as FYNNEI. V dropped 8 bases and J dropped 7 bases, with 18 bases sitting between them. The CDR3 consists of 15 residues. This chain's CDR3 is CASVRGARLNSPLHF. The DNA of the CDR3 is TGTGCCAGCGTACGGGGGGCCAGACTCAATTCACCCCTCCACTTT.

This clonotype was counted ten times or more. The chain uses TRBV5-1 and TRBJ2-3; TRBD1 matches at 7 bases. Germline-derived CDR1 and CDR2 are SGHRS and YFSETQ. The J segment lost 2 bases and the V segment lost 3 bases, leaving 6 bases of the junction unmatched. The CDR3 runs to 15 residues. CDR3 loop: CASSWTGQTTDTQYF. The CDR3 coding sequence is TGCGCCAGCAGCTGGACAGGCCAGACCACAGATACGCAGTATTTT.